The 26 T cell receptor beta chains given below trace back to one sample, sequenced in a study of T-cell memory formation after mild COVID-19. One entry per CDR3 protein results from TCRdb running MiXCR on the 5' RACE reads. Of about 440,000 distinct CDR3 sequences detected, around 20% appear once; the ten largest clones hold around 8%. The sequencing input was PBMCs or a T cell subset sorted from them (not recorded which). These receptors were collected from an adult woman who had mild COVID-19 (a few samples of this study predate the infection). Cell type and time point are not known.

The table lists this clonotype with many counts. The chain employs TRBV30 and TRBJ2-7, with D perhaps TRBD1 (6 bases). Germline V lookup: CDR1 GTSNPN, CDR2 SVGIG (reference sequence). V dropped 0 bases and J dropped 3 bases, with 6 bases sitting between them. The CDR3 is made up of 12 amino acids. This chain's CDR3 is CAWSVQGYEQYF. The CDR3, as DNA: TGTGCCTGGAGTGTACAGGGCTACGAGCAGTACTTC. Supplemented by reference TRBV30 and TRBJ2-7, the full variable domain reads SQTIHQWPATLVQPVGSPLSLECTVEGTSNPNLYWYRQAAGRGLQLLFYSVGIGQISSEVPQNLSASRPQDRQFILSSKKLLLSDSGFYLCAWSVQGYEQYFGPGTRLTVT.

This chain joins TRBV29-1 and TRBJ1-1; D is perhaps TRBD1 (5 bases). The CDR3 consists of 13 residues. The germline V gene encodes CDR1 SQVTM and CDR2 ANQGSEA. Trimming stripped 0 bases from V and 5 bases from J, with 10 bases between. The CDR3 bases are TGCAGCGTTGAAGATGGGAGGGGAACTGAAGCTTTCTTT. Amino acids: CSVEDGRGTEAFF.

This clonotype has only a few counts. V and J are TRBV12-3 or TRBV12-4 and TRBJ1-2; 8 bases match TRBD1. The trim removed 5 bases at V and 5 bases at J, leaving 13 bases unmatched. The CDR3 spans 16 residues. The DNA of the CDR3 is TGTGCCAGCAGTCGAAATTCAGGGGGCGCTGGGTATGGCTACACCTTC. Protein product: CASSRNSGGAGYGYTF.

The rearrangement uses TRBV5-1 and TRBJ1-2; D uncertain. Per the germline V gene, CDR1 is SGHRS and CDR2 is YFSETQ. V lost 4 bases to trimming and J lost 7 bases, with 11 bases between them. This CDR3 is built from 12 residues. CDR3 nucleotides: TGCGCCAGCAGCGATGGGGTCCGTGGCTACACCTTC. Protein sequence: CASSDGVRGYTF.

This clonotype showed up many times. The chain recombines TRBV24-1 with TRBJ2-2, with 8 nucleotides matching TRBD1. The germline V gene encodes CDR1 KGHDR and CDR2 SFDVKD. The CDR3 contains 17 residues. The J segment lost 1 base and the V segment lost 6 bases, leaving 9 bases of the junction unmatched. For the CDR3, the DNA is TGTGCCACCAGTTCAGGACAGGGATCGGGGAACACCGGGGAGCTGTTTTTT. The encoded protein is CATSSGQGSGNTGELFF.

CDR3 coding DNA: TGTGCCAGCAGAGTTGCCGGGACAGGGGTCTACGAGCAGTACTTC. It specifies CASRVAGTGVYEQYF. This chain links TRBV5-6 with TRBJ2-7; 10 positions match TRBD1. The germline V gene encodes CDR1 SGHDT and CDR2 YYEEEE. The CDR3 consists of 15 residues. After removal of 5 bases from V and 3 bases from J, the junction contained 8 bases not matched to a gene.

This sequence joins TRBV10-3 and TRBJ2-3; D might be TRBD2 (5 bases). Looked up from germline, CDR1 is ENHRY and CDR2 is SYGVKD. The V gene lost 4 bases and the J gene lost 4 bases, with 18 bases spanning the gap. This CDR3 spans 16 amino acids. CDR3 coding DNA: TGTGCCATCAGTGCACTCGCGGAGTTCGGGGCAGATACGCAGTATTTT. It encodes CAISALAEFGADTQYF.

The table lists this clonotype with a few counts. This rearrangement joins TRBV24-1 to TRBJ2-5; D call uncertain. CDR3 length: 14 amino acids. V was clipped by 7 bases and J by 3 bases, with 14 bases between them. Germline V lookup: CDR1 KGHDR, CDR2 SFDVKD. CDR3 coding DNA: TGTGCCACCAGAGGGTCCGGTGTTGAAGAGACCCAGTACTTC. It specifies CATRGSGVEETQYF.

The J gene is TRBJ1-2, the V gene TRBV24-1, with 9 bases identical to TRBD1. The CDR3 is 16 residues long. The V gene end was trimmed by 3 bases and the J gene end by 5 bases; junction bases not matched to a gene: 9. The germline V gene encodes CDR1 KGHDR and CDR2 SFDVKD. The CDR3 DNA reads TGTGCCACCAGTGATGGGACAGGGACGTATGGTTATGGCTACACCTTC. Translation gives CATSDGTGTYGYGYTF.

In this sample, this clonotype turned up a few times. The V call is TRBV28, the J call TRBJ2-1, with D uncertain. The germline CDR1 and CDR2 sequences are MDHEN and SYDVKM. The CDR3 sequence is 12 residues long. V shed 11 bases and J shed 3 bases, with 11 bases lying between them. The CDR3 DNA is TGTGCCGGTGGACCTTACTACAATGAGCAGTTCTTC. This sequence encodes CAGGPYYNEQFF. Filled out from reference TRBV28 and TRBJ2-1, the complete variable domain reads DVKVTQSSRYLVKRTGEKVFLECVQDMDHENMFWYRQDPGLGLRLIYFSYDVKMKEKGDIPEGYSVSREKKERFSLILESASTNQTSMYLCAGGPYYNEQFFGPGTRLTVL.

This clonotype was picked up a small number of times. The CDR3 DNA reads as TGTGCCACCACGCTTAGGACAGGGGTCACCGGGGAGCTGTTTTTT. This gives the protein CATTLRTGVTGELFF. This sequence joins TRBV15 and TRBJ2-2; 9 nucleotides agree with TRBD1. This CDR3 has 15 amino acids. Trimming cost V 7 bases and J 4 bases; bases outside gene matches: 7. The germline V gene has CDR1 LNHNV and CDR2 YYDKDF (reference sequence).

The CDR3 spells CASSRGRVDGYTF. CDR3 bases: TGTGCCAGCAGTCGCGGCAGGGTCGATGGCTACACCTTC. The chain combines TRBV2 with TRBJ1-2; a weak D match, TRBD1 (5 bases). V dropped 5 bases and J dropped 6 bases, with 13 bases sitting between them. The germline CDR1 and CDR2 sequences are SNHLY and FYNNEI. The CDR3 length is 13 residues. Full variable domain (outside the CDR3, taken from reference TRBV2 and TRBJ1-2): EPEVTQTPSHQVTQMGQEVILRCVPISNHLYFYWYRQILGQKVEFLVSFYNNEISEKSEIFDDQFSVERPDGSNFTLKIRSTKLEDSAMYFCASSRGRVDGYTFGSGTRLTVV.

This sequence joins TRBV7-6 and TRBJ1-1, with TRBD1 identical over 7 bases. Germline-derived CDR1 and CDR2 are SGHVS and FNYEAQ. With 3 bases clipped from V and 2 bases from J, the junction kept 3 bases outside the gene matches. The CDR3 is made up of 14 amino acids. The CDR3 here is CASSLGQINTEAFF. The CDR3, as DNA: TGTGCCAGCAGCTTGGGACAGATAAACACTGAAGCTTTCTTT.

The J gene is TRBJ2-2, the V gene TRBV24-1; tentatively, D is TRBD1 (5 bases). Per the germline V gene, CDR1 is KGHDR and CDR2 is SFDVKD. The V end was cut by 3 bases, the J end by 6 bases, with 10 bases between. This CDR3 contains 14 residues. CDR3 nucleotides: TGTGCCACCAGTGATGTACAGGTCGCCGGGGAGCTGTTTTTT. Translating it yields CATSDVQVAGELFF.

The table lists this clonotype with a few counts. CDR3 residues: CASTYNGGLYGYTF. The CDR3 bases are TGTGCCAGCACCTATAACGGGGGGCTCTATGGCTACACCTTC. V gene TRBV6-6 combines with J gene TRBJ1-2; TRBD1 is a possible D gene (6 bases). Trimming shortened V by 7 bases and J by 4 bases, and 16 bases separated the two germline ends. The CDR3 is 14 residues long. CDR1 is MNHNY, CDR2 SVGAGI, per germline (reference sequence).

This clonotype was seen only a few times. The rearrangement joins TRBV12-3 or TRBV12-4 to TRBJ2-1; D is perhaps TRBD2 (5 bases). The length of the CDR3 is 17 residues. Trimming stripped 2 bases from V and 0 bases from J, with 14 bases between. The CDR3 DNA sequence: TGTGCCAGCAGTTTAACCCAGCGGTACAGCTCCTACAATGAGCAGTTCTTC. Protein product: CASSLTQRYSSYNEQFF.

The chain couples TRBV7-2 to TRBJ2-3; D uncertain. Germline V gives CDR1 SGHTA, CDR2 FQGNSA. The CDR3 is made up of 13 amino acids. V was trimmed by 4 bases and J by 7 bases, leaving 12 bases between them. The CDR3, as DNA: TGTGCCAGCAGCTCCCCCCCACGGTATACGCAGTATTTT. As protein: CASSSPPRYTQYF.

Only a few counts were recorded for this clonotype. CDR3 nucleotides: TGTGCCAGCAGCTCCCTCCGAAGCCATAATGAGCAGTTCTTC. It yields the protein CASSSLRSHNEQFF. The chain is built from TRBV7-3 and TRBJ2-1; D not certain. This CDR3 is 14 amino acids long. Trimming took 4 bases from V and 7 from J, leaving 14 bases between them. CDR1 and CDR2 (germline): SGHTA, FQGTGA.

This clonotype was seen more than once but under ten times. The chain employs TRBV15 and TRBJ2-3, with no clear D. Germline V lookup: CDR1 LNHNV, CDR2 YYDKDF (reference sequence). This CDR3 has 15 residues. V shed 0 bases and J shed 0 bases, with 7 bases lying between them. CDR3 nucleotide sequence: TGTGCCACCAGCAGAGAAGCCTACAGCACAGATACGCAGTATTTT. Its protein is CATSREAYSTDTQYF.

This clonotype was seen a few times. This chain uses TRBV5-1 with TRBJ1-2, with D unclear. The CDR3 length is 13 residues. Trimming pared 0 bases from V and 2 bases from J, leaving 5 bases between. From germline, CDR1 is SGHRS and CDR2 YFSETQ. DNA of the CDR3: TGCGCCAGCAGCTTGGTACCCAACTATGGCTACACCTTC. Translation: CASSLVPNYGYTF.

The V gene is TRBV7-3, the J gene TRBJ2-7, with a possible D match to TRBD2 (6 bases). V shed 2 bases and J shed 2 bases, with 10 bases lying between them. Per the germline V gene, CDR1 is SGHTA and CDR2 is FQGTGA. This CDR3 is 14 amino acids long. In DNA form, the CDR3 reads TGTGCCAGCAGCTTATTCGGGGGAACCTACGAGCAGTACTTC. Amino acids: CASSLFGGTYEQYF.

J is TRBJ2-5 and V is TRBV7-6, with TRBD1 as a possible D gene (6 bases). V was trimmed by 4 bases and J by 5 bases, leaving 17 bases between them. Germline loops: CDR1 SGHVS, CDR2 FNYEAQ. This CDR3 spans 15 amino acids. CDR3 residues: CASSSVLRQGETQYF. The CDR3 nucleotides read TGTGCCAGCAGCTCCGTACTACGCCAGGGGGAGACCCAGTACTTC.

This clonotype was picked up a small number of times. The chain is built from TRBV27 and TRBJ2-1; a possible D gene is TRBD1 (5 bases). Germline V gene sequence: CDR1 MNHEY, CDR2 SMNVEV (reference sequence). V dropped 4 bases and J dropped 6 bases, with 10 bases sitting between them. This CDR3 has 13 residues. In nucleotides, the CDR3 is TGTGCCAGCAGTTCAGACAGTAGCAATGAGCAGTTCTTC. It encodes CASSSDSSNEQFF.

This clonotype was observed a few times. V is TRBV18 and J is TRBJ2-1; no reliable D call. Trimming cost V 6 bases and J 7 bases, with 10 bases left between them. The length of the CDR3 is 12 residues. Germline V gene sequence: CDR1 KGHSH, CDR2 LQKENI. CDR3 sequence reads: CASSPVLNEQFF. DNA for the CDR3: TGTGCCAGCTCCCCGGTGCTGAATGAGCAGTTCTTC.

In its sample, this clonotype was seen a few times. The V call is TRBV12-3 or TRBV12-4, the J call TRBJ2-2, with unresolved D. V shed 3 bases and J shed 5 bases, with 7 bases lying between them. The CDR3 has 13 residues. The CDR3 nucleotides read TGTGCCAGCAGTTTGTGGGGAACCGGGGAGCTGTTTTTT. It specifies CASSLWGTGELFF.

This chain's CDR3 is CAWSPAGNTEAFF. The DNA for the CDR3 is TGTGCCTGGAGTCCGGCAGGGAACACTGAAGCTTTCTTT. The chain carries TRBV30 and TRBJ1-1; D gene ambiguous. Trimming left V 2 bases short and J 1 base short, with 8 bases between. Germline CDR1 reads GTSNPN; CDR2 reads SVGIG (reference sequence). The CDR3 consists of 13 residues.